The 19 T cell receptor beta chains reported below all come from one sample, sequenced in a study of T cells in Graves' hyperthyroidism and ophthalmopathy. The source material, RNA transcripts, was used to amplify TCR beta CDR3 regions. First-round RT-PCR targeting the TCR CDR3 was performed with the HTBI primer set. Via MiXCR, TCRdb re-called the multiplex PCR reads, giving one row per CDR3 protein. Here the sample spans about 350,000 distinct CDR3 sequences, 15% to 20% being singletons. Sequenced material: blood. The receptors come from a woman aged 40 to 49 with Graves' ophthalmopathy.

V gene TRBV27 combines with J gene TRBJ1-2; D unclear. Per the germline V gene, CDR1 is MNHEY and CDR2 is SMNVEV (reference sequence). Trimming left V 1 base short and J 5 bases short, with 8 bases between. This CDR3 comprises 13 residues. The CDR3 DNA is TGTGCCAGCAGTTTATTGGCGGATTATGGCTACACCTTC. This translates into CASSLLADYGYTF.

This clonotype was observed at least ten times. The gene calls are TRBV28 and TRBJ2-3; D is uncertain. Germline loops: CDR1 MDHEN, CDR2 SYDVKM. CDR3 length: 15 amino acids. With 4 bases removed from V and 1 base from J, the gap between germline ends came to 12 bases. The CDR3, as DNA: TGTGCCAGCAGTTCCCTAACAGTAGGCACAGATACGCAGTATTTT. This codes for CASSSLTVGTDTQYF.

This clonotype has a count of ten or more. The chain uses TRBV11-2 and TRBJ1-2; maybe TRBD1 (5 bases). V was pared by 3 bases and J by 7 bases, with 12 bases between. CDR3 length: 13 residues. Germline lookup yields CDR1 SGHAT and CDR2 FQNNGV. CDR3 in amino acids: CASSFSGRAGYTF. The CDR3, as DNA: TGTGCCAGCAGCTTTTCCGGCAGGGCTGGCTACACCTTC.

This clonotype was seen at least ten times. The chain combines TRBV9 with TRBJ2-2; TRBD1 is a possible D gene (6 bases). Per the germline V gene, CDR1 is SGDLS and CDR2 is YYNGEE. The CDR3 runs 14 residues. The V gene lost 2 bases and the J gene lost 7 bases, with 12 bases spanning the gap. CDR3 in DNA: TGTGCCAGCAGCGTTGGGACATATAACGGGGAGCTGTTTTTT. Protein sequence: CASSVGTYNGELFF.

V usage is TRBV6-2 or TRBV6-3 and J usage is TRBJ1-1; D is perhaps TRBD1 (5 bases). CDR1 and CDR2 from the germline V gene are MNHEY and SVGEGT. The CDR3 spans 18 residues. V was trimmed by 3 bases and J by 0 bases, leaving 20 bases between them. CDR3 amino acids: CASSYISVGVPVNTEAFF. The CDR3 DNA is TGTGCCAGCAGTTATATCTCCGTAGGGGTTCCCGTGAACACTGAAGCTTTCTTT.

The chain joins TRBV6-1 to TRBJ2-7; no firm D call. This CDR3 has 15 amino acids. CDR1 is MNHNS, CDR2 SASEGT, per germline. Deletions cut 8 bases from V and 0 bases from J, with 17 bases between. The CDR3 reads CASQKGGILSYEQYF. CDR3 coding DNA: TGTGCCAGCCAAAAAGGCGGTATCCTCTCCTACGAGCAGTACTTC.

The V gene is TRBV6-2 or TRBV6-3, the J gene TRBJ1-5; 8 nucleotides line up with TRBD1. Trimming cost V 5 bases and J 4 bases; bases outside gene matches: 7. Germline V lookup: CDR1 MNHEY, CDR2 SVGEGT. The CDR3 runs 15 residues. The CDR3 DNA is TGTGCCAGCAGTGCACGACAGGGGATTAATCAGCCCCAGCATTTT. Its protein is CASSARQGINQPQHF.

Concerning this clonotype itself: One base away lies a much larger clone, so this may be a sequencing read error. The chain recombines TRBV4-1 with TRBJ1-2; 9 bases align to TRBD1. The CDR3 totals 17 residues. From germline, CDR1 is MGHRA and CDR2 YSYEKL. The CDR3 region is CASIQDLETGGHFGYTF. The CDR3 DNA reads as TGCGCCAGCATCCAAGATCTTGAGACAGGGGGACATTTCGGCTACACCTTC.

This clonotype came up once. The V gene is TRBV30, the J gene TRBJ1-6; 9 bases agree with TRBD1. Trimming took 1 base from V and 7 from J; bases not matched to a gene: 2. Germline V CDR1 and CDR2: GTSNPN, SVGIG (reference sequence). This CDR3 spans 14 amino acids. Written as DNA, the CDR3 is TGTGCCTGGAGTGGGGACAGGGACAATTCACCCCTCCACTTT. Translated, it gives CAWSGDRDNSPLHF.

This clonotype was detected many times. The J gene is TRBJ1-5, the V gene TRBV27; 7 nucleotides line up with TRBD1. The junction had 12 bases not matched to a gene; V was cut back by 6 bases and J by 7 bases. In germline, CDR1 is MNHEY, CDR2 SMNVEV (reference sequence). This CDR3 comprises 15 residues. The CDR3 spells CASRSLDRVGQPQHF. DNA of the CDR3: TGTGCCAGCAGATCCCTAGACAGGGTGGGGCAGCCCCAGCATTTT.

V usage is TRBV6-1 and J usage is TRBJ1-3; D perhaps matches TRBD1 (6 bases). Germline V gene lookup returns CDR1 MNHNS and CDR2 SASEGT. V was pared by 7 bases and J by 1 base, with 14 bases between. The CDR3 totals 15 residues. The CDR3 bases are TGTGCCAGCAAGGAGGACAGTTATTCTGGAAACACCATATATTTT. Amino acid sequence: CASKEDSYSGNTIYF.

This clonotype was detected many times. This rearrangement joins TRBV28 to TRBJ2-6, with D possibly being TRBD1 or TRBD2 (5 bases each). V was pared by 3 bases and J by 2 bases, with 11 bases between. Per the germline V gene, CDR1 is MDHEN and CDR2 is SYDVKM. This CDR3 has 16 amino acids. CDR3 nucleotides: TGTGCCAGCAGTTTTGGGGGAGTCCCTGGGGCCAACGTCCTGACTTTC. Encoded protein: CASSFGGVPGANVLTF.

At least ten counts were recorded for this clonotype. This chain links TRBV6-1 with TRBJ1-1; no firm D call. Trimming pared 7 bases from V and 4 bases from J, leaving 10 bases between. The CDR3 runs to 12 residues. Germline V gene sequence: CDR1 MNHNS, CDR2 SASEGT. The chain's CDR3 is CASTSGVTEAFF. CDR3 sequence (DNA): TGTGCCAGCACCTCGGGAGTCACTGAAGCTTTCTTT.

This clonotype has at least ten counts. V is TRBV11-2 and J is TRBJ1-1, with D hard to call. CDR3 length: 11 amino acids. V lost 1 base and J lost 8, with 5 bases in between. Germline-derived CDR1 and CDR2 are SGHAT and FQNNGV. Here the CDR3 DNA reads TGTGCCAGCAGCTTAGGAGAAGAAGCTTTCTTT. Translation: CASSLGEEAFF.

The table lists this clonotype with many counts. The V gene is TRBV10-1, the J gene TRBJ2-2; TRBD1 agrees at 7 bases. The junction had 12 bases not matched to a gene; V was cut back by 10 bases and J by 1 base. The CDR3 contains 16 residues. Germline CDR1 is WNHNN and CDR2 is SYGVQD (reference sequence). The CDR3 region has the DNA TGCGCCATCAAACAGGGGCCTCGAAAGAACACCGGGGAGCTGTTTTTT. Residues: CAIKQGPRKNTGELFF.

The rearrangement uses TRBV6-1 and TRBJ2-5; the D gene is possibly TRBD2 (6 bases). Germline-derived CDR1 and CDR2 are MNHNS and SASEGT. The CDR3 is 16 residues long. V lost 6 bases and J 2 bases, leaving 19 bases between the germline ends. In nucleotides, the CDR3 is TGTGCCAGCAGGACTAGGGCTCTCGGCGCTCAAGAGACCCAGTACTTC. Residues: CASRTRALGAQETQYF.

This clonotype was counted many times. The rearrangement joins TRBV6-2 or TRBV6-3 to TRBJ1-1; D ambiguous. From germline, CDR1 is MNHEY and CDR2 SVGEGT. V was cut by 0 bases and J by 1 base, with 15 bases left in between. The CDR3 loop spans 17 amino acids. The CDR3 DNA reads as TGTGCCAGCAGTTACTCGAAGTTGGAGATTCCGAACACTGAAGCTTTCTTT. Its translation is CASSYSKLEIPNTEAFF.

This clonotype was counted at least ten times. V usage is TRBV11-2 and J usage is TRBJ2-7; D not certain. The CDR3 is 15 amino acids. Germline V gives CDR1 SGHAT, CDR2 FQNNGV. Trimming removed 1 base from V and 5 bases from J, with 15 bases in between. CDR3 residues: CASSLVDRPNHEQYF. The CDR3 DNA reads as TGTGCCAGCAGCTTAGTTGATCGCCCTAATCACGAGCAGTACTTC.

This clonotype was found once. The CDR3 spells CASSSYRGQIQETQYF. The CDR3 DNA reads TGTGCCAGCAGTTCGTATAGGGGACAGATACAAGAGACCCAGTACTTC. V is TRBV27 and J is TRBJ2-5; 7 positions agree with TRBD1. The trim removed 4 bases at V and 2 bases at J, leaving 10 bases unmatched. Germline CDR1 MNHEY, CDR2 SMNVEV (reference sequence). The CDR3 is made up of 16 amino acids.